This T cell receptor beta chain was profiled in a study of cytomegalovirus exposure and HLA in healthy donors. Study-level points and caveats: The study designated fewer than 200 TCR beta chains cytomegalovirus-associated.

At collection, donors were nominally healthy, but unrecorded immune exposures were probable. Vbeta (60) and Jbeta (13) primers were used in the PCR. Data came from immunoSEQ multiplex PCR; TCRdb stores just in-frame clones and leaves some out. Among about 52,000 clones listed, 50% to 70% were seen once. A note on this clone: As yet, its antigen is unknown.

The CDR3 totals 18 residues. V trimming: 1 base; J trimming: 1 base; junction bases outside the gene matches: 5. CDR1 MNHEY and CDR2 SMNVEV come from the germline V gene (reference sequence). The gene calls are TRBV27 and TRBJ2-3, with 13 positions matching TRBD2. The sample comprised PBMCs. The clonotype comes from a human donor in good health. The CDR3 DNA reads as TGTGCCAGCAGTTTATTCGGGACTAGCGGGGTGGGCACAGATACGCAGTATTTT. Amino acid sequence: CASSLFGTSGVGTDTQYF.